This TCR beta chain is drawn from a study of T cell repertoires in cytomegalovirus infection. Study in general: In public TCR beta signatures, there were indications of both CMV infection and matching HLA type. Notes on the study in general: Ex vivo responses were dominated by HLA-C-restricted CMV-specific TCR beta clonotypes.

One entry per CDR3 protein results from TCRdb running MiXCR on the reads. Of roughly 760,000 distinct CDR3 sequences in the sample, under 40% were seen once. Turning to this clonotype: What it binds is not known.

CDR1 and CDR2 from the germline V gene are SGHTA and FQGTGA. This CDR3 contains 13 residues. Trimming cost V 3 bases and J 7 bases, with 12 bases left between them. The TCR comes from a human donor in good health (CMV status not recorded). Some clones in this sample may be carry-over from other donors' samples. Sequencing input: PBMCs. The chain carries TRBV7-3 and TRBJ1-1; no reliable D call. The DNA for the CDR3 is TGTGCCAGCAGCTTCGATAATGATTTTGAAGCTTTCTTT. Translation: CASSFDNDFEAFF.